A single sample gave rise to the 23 T cell receptor beta chains below, sequenced in a study of identical twins (dated by TCRdb to about 2016). Library method: 5' RACE. TCRdb names Illumina HiSeq 2000 as the instrument used. TCRdb itself trimmed the public reads at Q25 with fastp, ran MiXCR and retained productive beta chains. Rows with one shared CDR3 protein collapse into an entry with the most common genes and DNA. The sample records a few hundred thousand distinct CDR3 sequences, more than 9% of which are singletons. 9% to 10% of the sample rests with the top ten. Sequencing input: memory T cells sorted from blood. Sample cell subset or site, as interpreted from the label and publication: CD45RO+ enriched T cells. The receptors come from a man aged 45-60 years in good health.

Comment on this clonotype: The junction departs from the called germline gene at one end, perhaps through a read error. The rearrangement joins TRBV4-1 to TRBJ2-3; no clear D gene. The CDR3 is made up of 15 amino acids. CDR1 MGHRA and CDR2 YSYEKL come from the germline V gene. CDR3: CASRQGLGNTDTQYF. The CDR3 DNA follows: TGCGCCAGCAGACAAGGGTTAGGGAATACAGATACGCAGTATTTT.

This clonotype appeared many times. V is TRBV4-3 and J is TRBJ1-1, with D possibly TRBD1 on 5 matching bases. The V end lost 1 base, the J end lost 1 base, and 10 bases lay between the germline ends. The length of the CDR3 is 15 residues. From germline, CDR1 is LGHNA and CDR2 YSLEER. CDR3 bases: TGCGCCAGCAGCCAAGCGGGTGGGGGGAACACTGAAGCTTTCTTT. It specifies CASSQAGGGNTEAFF.

This clonotype was picked up a small number of times. This chain links TRBV2 with TRBJ1-4, with 8 positions matching TRBD1. CDR1 and CDR2 from the germline V gene are SNHLY and FYNNEI. The length of the CDR3 is 14 residues. V lost 10 bases, J lost 4 bases, and 8 bases stayed unmatched. Here the CDR3 DNA reads TGTGCCACCCAGAGGGACAGGTTTAATGAAAAACTGTTTTTT. Protein product: CATQRDRFNEKLFF.

The sample holds many counts of this clonotype. The chain is built from TRBV27 and TRBJ1-1; D uncertain. CDR3 length: 21 amino acids. Trimming removed 2 bases at V and 0 bases at J, with 28 bases between. Germline assignment: CDR1 MNHEY and CDR2 SMNVEV (reference sequence). The CDR3 loop reads CASSLRAHTQFSREMNTEAFF. The CDR3 DNA reads TGTGCCAGCAGTTTAAGGGCCCATACACAGTTTTCCCGTGAGATGAACACTGAAGCTTTCTTT.

This clonotype was counted ten times or more. This chain connects TRBV3-1 to TRBJ2-7, with D perhaps matching TRBD2 (5 bases). CDR3 length equals 13 residues. Germline CDR1 LGHDT, CDR2 YNNKEL (reference sequence). Trimming removed 5 bases at V and 4 bases at J, with 12 bases between. CDR3 in amino acids: CASSRWTGYEQYF. The CDR3 coding sequence is TGTGCCAGCAGCAGGTGGACTGGATACGAGCAGTACTTC.

This chain connects TRBV6-1 to TRBJ1-3, with D possibly TRBD1 on 6 matching bases. CDR1 is MNHNS and CDR2 is SASEGT in the germline V gene. The CDR3 runs to 15 residues. The germline V and J ends were trimmed by 5 bases and 0 bases, with 11 bases remaining between them. The CDR3 sequence is CASSQGPFSGNTIYF. CDR3 sequence (DNA): TGTGCCAGCAGTCAGGGGCCTTTCTCTGGAAACACCATATATTTT.

This clonotype was recorded a few times. This CDR3 is CASSQVGRRAEAFF. CDR3 in DNA: TGTGCCAGCAGCCAAGTTGGTAGGCGGGCTGAAGCTTTCTTT. The chain recombines TRBV14 with TRBJ1-1; D not resolved. Trimming took 1 base from V and 6 from J, leaving 12 bases between them. The CDR3 consists of 14 residues. Germline V lookup: CDR1 SGHDN, CDR2 FVKESK.

This clonotype was seen at least ten times. The chain links TRBV20-1 to TRBJ2-7; 10 nucleotides line up with TRBD1. With V trimmed by 3 bases and J by 6 bases, 14 bases remained unmatched. There are 16 residues in the CDR3. Germline values: CDR1 DFQATT, CDR2 SNEGSKA (reference sequence). CDR3 sequence reads: CSASFPQDRGIPEQYF. The DNA of the CDR3 is TGCAGTGCTAGTTTTCCCCAGGACAGGGGGATCCCCGAGCAGTACTTC.

This clonotype was detected ten times or more. CDR3 amino acids: CSAPHRAKNIQYF. The CDR3 nucleotides are TGCAGTGCCCCCCACAGGGCCAAAAACATTCAGTACTTC. This chain uses TRBV20-1 with TRBJ2-4, with D perhaps matching TRBD1 (5 bases). The CDR3 is 13 residues long. V was pared by 6 bases and J by 1 base, with 10 bases between. Germline loops: CDR1 DFQATT, CDR2 SNEGSKA (reference sequence).

The chain employs TRBV6-1 and TRBJ2-7; 7 positions match TRBD1. This CDR3 comprises 14 residues. Germline V gene sequence: CDR1 MNHNS, CDR2 SASEGT. V was pared by 1 base and J by 11 bases, with 11 bases of the junction left unmatched. CDR3 protein: CASSEDPGQRLKYF. In DNA form, the CDR3 reads TGTGCCAGCAGTGAAGATCCGGGACAGAGGCTAAAGTACTTC.

The rearrangement joins TRBV4-3 to TRBJ1-4; tentative D call: TRBD1 (5 bases). Germline V CDR1 and CDR2: LGHNA, YSLEER. The CDR3 loop spans 15 amino acids. Deletions cut 1 base from V and 6 bases from J, with 12 bases between. Here the CDR3 DNA reads TGCGCCAGCAGCCAAGTTCAGGGTCCTGATGAAAAACTGTTTTTT. Translating gives CASSQVQGPDEKLFF.

This clonotype was observed a few times. V gene TRBV5-1 combines with J gene TRBJ1-1; D is unclear. V dropped 5 bases and J dropped 2 bases, with 16 bases sitting between them. Germline CDR1 SGHRS, CDR2 YFSETQ. This CDR3 contains 15 residues. The DNA for the CDR3 is TGCGCCAGCAGATGGGCTCCAGGCTCAAACACTGAAGCTTTCTTT. It specifies CASRWAPGSNTEAFF.

The chain links TRBV7-2 to TRBJ1-5; D is undetermined. From germline, CDR1 is SGHTA and CDR2 FQGNSA. The length of the CDR3 is 15 residues. V lost 5 bases and J lost 6, with 17 bases in between. CDR3 region: CASSPLGSLIQPQHF. For the CDR3, the DNA is TGTGCCAGCAGCCCATTGGGCTCCCTGATTCAGCCCCAGCATTTT. The whole variable domain, remainder taken from reference TRBV7-2 and TRBJ1-5, is GAGVSQSPSNKVTEKGKDVELRCDPISGHTALYWYRQSLGQGLEFLIYFQGNSAPDKSGLPSDRFSAERTGGSVSTLTIQRTQQEDSAVYLCASSPLGSLIQPQHFGDGTRLSIL.

About this clonotype: This could be a read error, since a much larger clone is one nucleotide away. The gene calls are TRBV6-1 and TRBJ1-2; no definite D call. This CDR3 region has 14 residues. V was clipped by 6 bases and J by 0 bases, with 11 bases between them. Germline-derived CDR1 and CDR2 are MNHNS and SASEGT. The CDR3 nucleotides are TGTGCCAGCAGCCCCCGGAGATCTAACTATGGCTACACCTTC. This translates into CASSPRRSNYGYTF.

This clonotype has more than one count but fewer than ten. CDR3 nucleotides: TGTGCCAGCTCACAAGAGGAAAAACTGTTTTTT. Its protein product is CASSQEEKLFF. V usage is TRBV18 and J usage is TRBJ1-4; D ambiguous. CDR1 KGHSH and CDR2 LQKENI come from the germline V gene. The ends were cut back, 4 bases at V and 8 bases at J, with 5 bases in the middle. The CDR3 covers 11 residues. Variable domain in full (rest from reference TRBV18 and TRBJ1-4): NAGVMQNPRHLVRRRGQEARLRCSPMKGHSHVYWYRQLPEEGLKFMVYLQKENIIDESGMPKERFSAEFPKEGPSILRIQQVVRGDSAAYFCASSQEEKLFFGSGTQLSVL.

This clonotype has ten or more counts. This sequence joins TRBV12-3 or TRBV12-4 and TRBJ2-5; tentative D call: TRBD1 (7 bases). With 4 bases removed from V and 5 bases from J, the gap between germline ends came to 17 bases. CDR3 length equals 15 residues. CDR3 region: CASSSGGQTTETQYF. The CDR3 DNA reads TGTGCCAGCAGTTCCGGGGGACAGACAACGGAGACCCAGTACTTC.

This chain uses TRBV15 with TRBJ1-1, with TRBD1 as a possible D gene (5 bases). Germline V gene lookup returns CDR1 LNHNV and CDR2 YYDKDF (reference sequence). V lost 3 bases to trimming and J lost 3 bases, with 17 bases between them. The length of the CDR3 is 16 residues. This CDR3 is CATSSYGTGGDTEAFF. CDR3 coding DNA: TGTGCCACCAGCAGCTACGGGACGGGTGGGGACACTGAAGCTTTCTTT.

Concerning this clonotype: A read error is possible here, since a much larger clone lies one base away. This rearrangement joins TRBV20-1 to TRBJ2-4; D is uncertain. The CDR3 spans 14 residues. Germline V gives CDR1 DFQATT, CDR2 SNEGSKA (reference sequence). The CDR3 DNA sequence: TGCAGTGCCCCCCACCACTTAGCCAAAAGCATTCAGTACTTC. This sequence encodes CSAPHHLAKSIQYF.

This clonotype was picked up many times. V gene TRBV4-2 combines with J gene TRBJ2-3; 15 nucleotides align to TRBD2. The CDR3 runs to 17 residues. Germline V gives CDR1 LGHNA, CDR2 YNFKEQ. Unmatched junction bases numbered 2, after V lost 0 bases and J lost 4 bases. For the CDR3, the DNA is TGTGCCAGCAGCCAAGAAGGACTAGCGGGGGGGCCAGATACGCAGTATTTT. Amino acids: CASSQEGLAGGPDTQYF.

This clonotype was observed a handful of times. In DNA form, the CDR3 reads TGTGCCAGCTGGACGACTAGCGGCGAAGTGAATGAGCAGTTCTTC. This gives the protein CASWTTSGEVNEQFF. The V call is TRBV2, the J call TRBJ2-1; TRBD2 aligns across 9 bases. This CDR3 has 15 amino acids. Germline CDR1 and CDR2: SNHLY and FYNNEI. Trimming removed 8 bases from V and 7 bases from J; junction bases left unmatched: 12.

The J gene is TRBJ1-3, the V gene TRBV12-3 or TRBV12-4; no reliable D call. This CDR3 is built from 16 residues. The ends were cut back, 4 bases at V and 0 bases at J, with 13 bases in the middle. The CDR3 nucleotides read TGTGCCAGCAGTTATTGGAATCTCAACTCTGGAAACACCATATATTTT. Its translation is CASSYWNLNSGNTIYF.

This clonotype appeared a few times. The chain joins TRBV7-8 to TRBJ2-5; 8 bases fit TRBD2. Germline lookup yields CDR1 SGHVS and CDR2 FQNEAQ. The V segment lost 1 base and the J segment 5 bases; nucleotides outside the gene matches: 9. The CDR3 has 16 amino acids. Written as DNA, the CDR3 is TGTGCCAGCAGCTTAGGGGCCGATTGGACTAGCGAGACCCAGTACTTC. It codes for CASSLGADWTSETQYF.

This clonotype was observed a handful of times. V usage is TRBV5-1 and J usage is TRBJ1-1; TRBD1 matches at 12 bases. Germline V gives CDR1 SGHRS, CDR2 YFSETQ. This CDR3 contains 16 residues. V was pared by 4 bases and J by 2 bases, with 6 bases of the junction left unmatched. The DNA of the CDR3 is TGCGCCAGCAGCCGGAGGGGACAGGGGGCAAACACTGAAGCTTTCTTT. This encodes CASSRRGQGANTEAFF. Using reference TRBV5-1 and TRBJ1-1 for the parts outside the CDR3, the full variable domain is KAGVTQTPRYLIKTRGQQVTLSCSPISGHRSVSWYQQTPGQGLQFLFEYFSETQRNKGNFPGRFSGRQFSNSRSEMNVSTLELGDSALYLCASSRRGQGANTEAFFGQGTRLTVV.